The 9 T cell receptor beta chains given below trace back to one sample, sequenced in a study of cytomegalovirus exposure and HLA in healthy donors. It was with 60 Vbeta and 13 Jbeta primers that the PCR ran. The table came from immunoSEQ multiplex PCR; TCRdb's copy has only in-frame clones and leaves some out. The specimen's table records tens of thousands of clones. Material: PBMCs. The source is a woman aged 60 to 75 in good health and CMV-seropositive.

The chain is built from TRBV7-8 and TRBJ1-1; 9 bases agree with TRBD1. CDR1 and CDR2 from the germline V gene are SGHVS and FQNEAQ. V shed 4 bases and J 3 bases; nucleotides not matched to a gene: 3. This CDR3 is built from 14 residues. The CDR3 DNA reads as TGTGCCAGCAGCTCCCGGGACAGGGACACTGAAGCTTTCTTT. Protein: CASSSRDRDTEAFF.

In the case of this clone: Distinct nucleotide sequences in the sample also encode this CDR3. Here the CDR3 DNA reads TGTGCCAGCAGCCCTACCGGGGACACAGATACGCAGTATTTT. Protein product: CASSPTGDTDTQYF. The genes are TRBV9 and TRBJ2-3; TRBD2 is a possible D gene (5 bases). The CDR3 is made up of 14 amino acids. Germline V gives CDR1 SGDLS, CDR2 YYNGEE. V was cut by 4 bases and J by 2 bases, with 11 bases left in between.

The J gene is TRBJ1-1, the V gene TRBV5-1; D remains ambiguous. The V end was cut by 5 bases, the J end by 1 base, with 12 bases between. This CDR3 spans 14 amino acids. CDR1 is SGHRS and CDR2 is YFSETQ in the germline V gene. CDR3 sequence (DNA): TGCGCCAGCAGTGCCCAGGCCGCGAACACTGAAGCTTTCTTT. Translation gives CASSAQAANTEAFF.

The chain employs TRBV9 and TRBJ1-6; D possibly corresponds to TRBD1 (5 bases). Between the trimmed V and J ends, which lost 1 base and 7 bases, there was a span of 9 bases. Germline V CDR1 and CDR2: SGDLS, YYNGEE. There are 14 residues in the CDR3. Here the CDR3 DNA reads TGTGCCAGCAGCGTACAGGGTGGAAATTCACCCCTCCACTTT. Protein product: CASSVQGGNSPLHF.

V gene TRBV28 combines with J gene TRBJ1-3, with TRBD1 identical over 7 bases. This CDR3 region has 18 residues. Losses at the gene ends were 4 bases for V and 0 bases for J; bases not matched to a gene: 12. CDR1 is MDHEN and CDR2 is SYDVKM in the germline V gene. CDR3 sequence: CASSSDTLGTDSGNTIYF. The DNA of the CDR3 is TGTGCCAGCAGTTCAGACACCCTCGGGACAGACTCTGGAAACACCATATATTTT. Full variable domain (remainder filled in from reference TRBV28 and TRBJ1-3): DVKVTQSSRYLVKRTGEKVFLECVQDMDHENMFWYRQDPGLGLRLIYFSYDVKMKEKGDIPEGYSVSREKKERFSLILESASTNQTSMYLCASSSDTLGTDSGNTIYFGEGSWLTVV.

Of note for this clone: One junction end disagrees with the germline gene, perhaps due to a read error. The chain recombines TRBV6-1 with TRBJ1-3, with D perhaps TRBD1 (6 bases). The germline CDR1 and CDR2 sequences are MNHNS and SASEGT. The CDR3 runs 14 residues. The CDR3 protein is CASSGQWNGNNIYF. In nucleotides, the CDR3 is TGTGCCAGCAGCGGACAGTGGAATGGAAACAACATATATTTT.

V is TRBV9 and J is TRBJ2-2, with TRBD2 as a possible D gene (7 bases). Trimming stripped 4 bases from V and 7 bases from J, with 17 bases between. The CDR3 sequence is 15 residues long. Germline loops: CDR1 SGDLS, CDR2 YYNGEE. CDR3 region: CASSPSGGLVGELFF. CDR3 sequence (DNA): TGTGCCAGCAGCCCGTCCGGGGGGCTAGTCGGGGAGCTGTTTTTT.

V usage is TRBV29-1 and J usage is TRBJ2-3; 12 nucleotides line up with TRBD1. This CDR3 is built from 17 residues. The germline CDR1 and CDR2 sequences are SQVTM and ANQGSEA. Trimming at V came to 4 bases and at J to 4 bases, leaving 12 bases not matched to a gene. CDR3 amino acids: CSVVPGQGARYADTQYF. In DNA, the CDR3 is TGCAGCGTTGTCCCGGGACAGGGGGCGAGGTACGCAGATACGCAGTATTTT.

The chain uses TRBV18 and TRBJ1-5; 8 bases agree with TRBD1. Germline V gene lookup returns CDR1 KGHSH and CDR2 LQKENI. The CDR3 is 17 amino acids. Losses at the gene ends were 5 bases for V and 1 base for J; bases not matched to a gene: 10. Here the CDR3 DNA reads TGTGCCAGCTCATCAACGCAGGGGGCGATAAGCAATCAGCCCCAGCATTTT. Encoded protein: CASSSTQGAISNQPQHF.